This T cell receptor beta chain was sequenced in a study of regulatory T cells in long-lasting Graves disease (dated by TCRdb to the early 2020s). About the investigation overall: To count as having persistent Graves' disease, a patient had to have received antithyroid drug treatment for over 5 years with TSH receptor autoantibodies remaining persistently positive. Peripheral blood TCR sequencing and RNA sequencing compared persistent Graves' disease patients with newly diagnosed Graves' disease patients. The study was registered as a clinical trial and conducted in China. A total of about 33 samples underwent TCR sequencing, from roughly 13 patients with persistent Graves' disease and approximately 20 patients with newly diagnosed Graves' disease. On average, persistent Graves' disease patients in the clinical cohort had been on antithyroid drugs for approximately ten years.

Here is what the overall study found, with its caveats: A larger number of public clonotypes was shared among persistent patients (approximately 2,600) than among newly diagnosed patients (about 990). Sequencing and analysis were limited to the TCR beta chain. Lower TCR Shannon entropy and fewer highly expanded clones were observed in persistent Graves' disease patients than in newly diagnosed patients, which suggested clonal expansion. Because the primary lesion, thyroid tissue, could not be accessed, the study looked at peripheral blood alone. The authors acknowledged the small sample size as a limitation that may reduce accuracy.

The sample's time point label is to be understood as: persistent/refractory GD, antithyroid drugs over 5 years with positive TRAb. RNA was extracted from PBMCs in TRIzol for both TCR sequencing and RNA sequencing. Graves' disease was diagnosed according to American Thyroid Association guidelines. The patients came from an endocrinology department in Xi'an, China. From each patient, nine milliliters of peripheral blood was collected into an EDTA anticoagulant tube. Ficoll Paque Plus density gradient separation was used to isolate PBMCs, and no additional T cell sorting was done. An Agilent 2100 Bioanalyzer and agarose gel were used to check RNA quality, while a NanoDrop 2000 measured RNA concentration. As regards this clonotype: Its binding antigen is unknown. Base qualities are not at hand, and no much larger clone is one base apart.

The library was built by means of multiplex PCR. The sequencing machine was an Illumina HiSeq 4000. iRepertoire HTBI primers and Arm-PCR amplification of CDR3 regions were used to construct TCR beta libraries. Before sequencing, the PCR products went through gel purification. Processing in the source paper ran as follows. A total of 62 TRBV and approximately 15 TRBJ segments were identified across samples and were used for gene usage analysis of CDR3 amino acid clonotypes. Filtered high-quality paired reads were merged into contigs using COPE and FqMerger. BLAST was used to align contigs to IMGT TRBV, TRBD and TRBJ reference genes, and CDR3 was defined according to IMGT. Any clonotype with a frequency above 0.1% was counted as a highly expanded clone. Repertoire diversity was measured by Shannon entropy, and V-J evenness by the Gini coefficient. A clonotype was considered public if more than one individual shared it. TCRdb reprocessed the public reads (quality trimming at Q25 with fastp, clone calling with MiXCR) and kept in-frame beta chains. Rows merge per CDR3 protein into single entries with the most common DNA and genes. The authors' filters were not applied to this entry. Present in this sample are 650,000 to 850,000 distinct CDR3 sequences, approximately 29% of which were seen just once. Clones ranked in the top ten supply roughly 46% of the sample.

This specimen consisted of peripheral blood mononuclear cells (PBMCs), obtained when the disease was refractory, from a patient treated with antithyroid drugs. The TCR comes from a female donor with Graves disease.

The CDR3 in this case is CASSSTGSGNTIYF. The DNA sequence reads TGTGCCAGCAGCTCAACAGGCTCTGGAAACACCATATATTTT. The chain links TRBV6-5 with TRBJ1-3; TRBD1 is possibly the D segment (5 matching bases). Taken from cysteine to phenylalanine, the CDR3 has 14 residues. Here the CDR3 DNA is all that survives: 42 bases in frame from base 1. The germline V gene yields MNHEY for CDR1 and SVGAGI for CDR2. V was cut back by 6 bases and J by 0 bases, leaving a gap of 9 bases between them.